The text below deals with one TCR beta chain. What it recognizes is unknown. This sample stems from a study of CD8 T cells in ankylosing spondylitis. Germline CDR1 MNHEY, CDR2 SMNVEV (reference sequence). This CDR3 has 16 amino acids. Trimming at V came to 4 bases and at J to 0 bases, leaving 5 bases not matched to a gene. Making the TCR beta libraries involved quantitative 5'-RACE with molecular barcodes. TCRdb independently ran MiXCR on the 5' RACE reads; one entry per CDR3 protein. The table records around 890,000 distinct CDR3 sequences, 12% of them present only once. Study-wide findings and caveats: Earlier literature documents some of the motif variants in reactive arthritis synovial fluid and blood. In ankylosing spondylitis blood, a motif of 7 to 9 highly homologous TCR beta variants appeared characteristic. Relatively scarce in peripheral blood, disease-linked clones were CD8+. There was reportedly significant enrichment of clones that were disease-linked in matched ankylosing spondylitis synovial fluid.

V is TRBV27 and J is TRBJ2-7, with 11 bases aligning to TRBD2. The sequence derives from a male donor with ankylosing spondylitis. Sequenced material: blood, either unsorted or a sorted T cell fraction (not recorded which). CDR3 region: CASSSPGLAGSYEQYF. CDR3 sequence (DNA): TGTGCCAGCAGTTCCCCCGGACTAGCGGGCTCCTACGAGCAGTACTTC.